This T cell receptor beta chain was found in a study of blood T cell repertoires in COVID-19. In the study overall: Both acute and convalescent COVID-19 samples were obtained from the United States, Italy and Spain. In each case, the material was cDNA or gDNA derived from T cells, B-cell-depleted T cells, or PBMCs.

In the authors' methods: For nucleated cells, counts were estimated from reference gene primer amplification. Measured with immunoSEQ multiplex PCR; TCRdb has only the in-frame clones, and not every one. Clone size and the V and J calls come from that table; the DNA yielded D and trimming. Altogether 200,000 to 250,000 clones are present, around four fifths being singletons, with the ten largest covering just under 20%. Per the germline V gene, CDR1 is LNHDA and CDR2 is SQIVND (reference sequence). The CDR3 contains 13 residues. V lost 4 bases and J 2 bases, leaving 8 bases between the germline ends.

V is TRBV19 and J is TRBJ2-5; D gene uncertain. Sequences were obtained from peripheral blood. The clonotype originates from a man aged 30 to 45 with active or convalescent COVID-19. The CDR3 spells CASSRHEQETQYF. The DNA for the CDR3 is TGTGCCAGTAGTAGACACGAACAAGAGACCCAGTACTTC.